The T cell receptor beta chain under discussion was sequenced for a study of blood T cells in healthy people across ages. With a J-beta primer mix and a sample-barcoded 5' primer, a second PCR ran roughly 6 to 12 cycles. MiXCR was run by TCRdb on the 5' RACE reads, yielding one entry per CDR3 protein. The sample has 1.5 million to 2 million distinct CDR3 sequences, approximately 32% seen once. Turning to this clonotype: The antigen remains unidentified. This may arise from a read error, as a much more abundant clone is one base away.

Caucasian, healthy and from Russia, the donors were aged between roughly 6 and 100. Every donor contributed roughly 11 milliliters of peripheral blood by blood draw. Isolated PBMCs totaled at least 6 million in each sample. CDR3 length: 12 residues. The germline V gene encodes CDR1 DFQATT and CDR2 SNEGSKA (reference sequence). The V gene lost 3 bases and the J gene lost 11 bases, with 16 bases spanning the gap. Notes on the study in general: With age, beta diversity per million T cells declined roughly linearly, significantly by 40 to 50.

The chain is built from TRBV20-1 and TRBJ2-5; the D call may be TRBD1 or TRBD2 (6 bases each). The sequence came from a woman between 25 and 40 years old in good health. Sequenced material: blood. CDR3 bases: TGCAGTGCTAGGACGGGGGCCTACGGGCAGTACTTC. This codes for CSARTGAYGQYF.